These 9 T cell receptor beta chains share one sample of origin, sequenced in a study of HIV-infected patients and healthy controls. Whole blood was used without fractionation, so all unsorted peripheral T cells were included. Reverse transcription used around 480 ng RNA and constant-region primers for alpha and beta. Each of the alpha and beta chains got its own library through chain-specific third strand synthesis with indices. TCRdb called the 5' RACE reads again in MiXCR, with one record for every CDR3 protein. The sample consists of about 15,000 distinct CDR3 sequences, 7% of them appearing once. The sample consisted of blood. The receptors originated from an adult in good health.

This clonotype was picked up many times. The genes are TRBV5-1 and TRBJ1-1; TRBD1 agrees at 8 bases. This CDR3 region has 17 residues. The J segment lost 4 bases and the V segment lost 3 bases, leaving 14 bases of the junction unmatched. Germline V gene lookup returns CDR1 SGHRS and CDR2 YFSETQ. The CDR3 DNA follows: TGCGCCAGCAGCTCTGCCGATGACAGGGGAAAGGGCACTGAAGCTTTCTTT. This translates into CASSSADDRGKGTEAFF.

Many counts were recorded for this clonotype. This chain joins TRBV28 and TRBJ1-5, with a weak D call TRBD1 (5 bases). CDR3 length equals 14 residues. The germline CDR1 and CDR2 sequences are MDHEN and SYDVKM. V was clipped by 6 bases and J by 4 bases, with 13 bases between them. CDR3 nucleotides: TGTGCCAGCAGCCTCGCCGGGGGGAATCAGCCCCAGCATTTT. It translates to CASSLAGGNQPQHF.

This clonotype was seen at least ten times. V usage is TRBV12-3 or TRBV12-4 and J usage is TRBJ1-2, with TRBD1 as a possible D gene (6 bases). The V end was cut by 8 bases, the J end by 7 bases, with 14 bases between. This CDR3 comprises 12 residues. The DNA for the CDR3 is TGTGCCAGCGCTGTTGGGGGGGCTGGCTACACCTTC. Encoded protein: CASAVGGAGYTF.

This clonotype came up many times. The chain recombines TRBV4-3 with TRBJ1-3, with D unresolved. Germline V gene data show CDR1 as LGHNA and CDR2 as YSLEER. The CDR3 has 15 amino acids. V was trimmed by 0 bases and J by 0 bases, leaving 6 bases between them. The CDR3 DNA reads TGCGCCAGCAGCCAAGATCAGGTCTCTGGAAACACCATATATTTT. Translating it yields CASSQDQVSGNTIYF.

This clonotype was seen only once. The chain links TRBV12-3 or TRBV12-4 to TRBJ2-6; D remains unclear. V lost 7 bases, J lost 4 bases, and 8 bases lay in between. This CDR3 has 13 residues. CDR3 in amino acids: CASTPTGANVLTF. Written as DNA, the CDR3 is TGTGCCAGCACCCCCACGGGGGCCAACGTCCTGACTTTC.

This sequence joins TRBV20-1 and TRBJ2-1; 9 nucleotides align to TRBD2. The germline gives CDR1 DFQATT, CDR2 SNEGSKA (reference sequence). The CDR3 is made up of 16 amino acids. Trimming at V came to 3 bases and at J to 10 bases, leaving 16 bases not matched to a gene. The CDR3 coding sequence is TGCAGTGCTAGCGGGTGGGTAGCGGGGGATCCTTCCGAGCAGTTCTTC. Translation gives CSASGWVAGDPSEQFF.

This clonotype was recorded many times. CDR3 region: CASSTTGTSNSPLHF. Here the CDR3 DNA reads TGTGCCAGCAGTACAACCGGGACAAGTAATTCACCCCTCCACTTT. V is TRBV6-2 or TRBV6-3 and J is TRBJ1-6; possibly TRBD1 for D (6 bases). The germline V and J ends were trimmed by 5 bases and 6 bases, with 14 bases remaining between them. From germline, CDR1 is MNHEY and CDR2 SVGEGT. This CDR3 spans 15 amino acids.

This clonotype has at least ten counts. The chain uses TRBV3-1 and TRBJ1-1, with TRBD1 identical over 10 bases. Germline trimming cut 6 bases from V and 3 bases from J; bases unmatched to any gene: 10. The V gene's germline CDR1 is LGHDT and CDR2 YNNKEL (reference sequence). The CDR3 contains 16 residues. CDR3 sequence reads: CASRHETGGADTEAFF. Here the CDR3 DNA reads TGTGCCAGCAGACATGAGACAGGGGGCGCTGACACTGAAGCTTTCTTT.

A few counts support this clonotype. This sequence joins TRBV9 and TRBJ2-7; tentatively, D is TRBD2 (7 bases). CDR3 length equals 13 residues. Germline V gene sequence: CDR1 SGDLS, CDR2 YYNGEE. V was trimmed by 0 bases and J by 7 bases, leaving 11 bases between them. The CDR3 loop is CASSVGEGEEQYF. CDR3 bases: TGTGCCAGCAGCGTAGGGGAGGGGGAAGAGCAGTACTTC.